The sequence of this T cell receptor beta chain was determined in a study of CD8+ T cells in alopecia areata. Study-wide findings and caveats: Mouse data revealed clearer TCR sharing than patient data did, a gap possibly tied to HLA.

Extracted RNA was reverse transcribed, and the resulting cDNA served as sequencing template. The protocol was immunoSEQ multiplex PCR, while the TCRdb copy is restricted to in-frame clones and leaves out a portion. The data show about 200,000 clones, with roughly three fifths seen just once and approximately 4.9% held by the top ten. This CDR3 is built from 14 residues. CDR1 SNHLY and CDR2 FYNNEI come from the germline V gene. The germline V and J ends were trimmed by 1 base and 0 bases, with 1 base remaining between them. In the case of this clone: Its antigen is currently unknown.

This TCR was sampled from a human donor in good health. The chain employs TRBV2 and TRBJ2-6; D remains unclear. The sequencing sample was made of CD8+ T cells sorted from blood. CDR3 in DNA: TGTGCCAGCAGTGAAGTCTCTGGGGCCAACGTCCTGACTTTC. Translating it yields CASSEVSGANVLTF.